These T cell receptor beta chains were read from a single sample in a study of blood T cells in healthy people across ages. TCRdb reprocessed the 5' RACE reads via MiXCR and lists one record per CDR3 protein. This table has about 1,800,000 distinct CDR3 sequences, 28% appearing once. The sample consisted of blood. The receptor set was obtained from a young woman in good health. CDR3s include the opening cysteine and the closing phenylalanine or tryptophan. The order of the fields is V gene, J gene, D gene, clone size, CDR3 protein, CDR3 DNA. A D gene is named only where the DNA matches it firmly. Some rows mark clone size as missing; the rest say once, few, many or name a class of expanded clone.

>TRBV5-1|TRBJ2-3|TRBD2|few
CASSFGTSGMVDTQYF
TGCGCCAGCAGCTTTGGGACTAGCGGGATGGTAGATACGCAGTATTTT
>TRBV7-2|TRBJ2-1|.|.
CASSPIWSSTPNYNEQFF
TGTGCCAGCAGCCCCATCTGGTCTAGCACCCCGAACTACAATGAGCAGTTCTTC
>TRBV10-2|TRBJ2-5|.|many
CASSPTGFGETQYF
TGCGCCAGCAGCCCGACAGGTTTCGGAGAGACCCAGTACTTC
>TRBV7-8|TRBJ2-7|TRBD1|many
CASSSYSGTGPYEQYF
TGTGCCAGCAGCTCGTACTCCGGGACAGGACCGTACGAGCAGTACTTC
>TRBV7-6|TRBJ2-1|.|many
CASSYSLGLNEQFF
TGTGCCAGCAGCTATTCTTTGGGTCTCAATGAGCAGTTCTTC
>TRBV24-1|TRBJ2-3|TRBD2|.
CATSDRGGVTDTQYF
TGTGCCACCAGTGATCGCGGGGGGGTTACAGATACGCAGTATTTT
>TRBV5-1|TRBJ1-4|.|.
CASSPEVATGREKLFF
TGCGCCAGCAGCCCAGAAGTGGCCACAGGGCGGGAAAAACTGTTTTTT
>TRBV20-1|TRBJ2-1|TRBD2|.
CSAIPGGSSSEQFF
TGCAGTGCTATCCCGGGAGGATCATCGTCCGAGCAGTTCTTC
>TRBV20-1|TRBJ2-7|TRBD2|.
CSARGLAGGSYGQYF
TGCAGTGCTAGGGGTCTCGCGGGGGGTTCCTACGGGCAGTACTTC
>TRBV5-1|TRBJ1-4|TRBD1|.
CASSLAGGGGGLFF
TGCGCCAGCAGCTTGGCAGGGGGCGGCGGTGGACTGTTTTTT
>TRBV12-5|TRBJ1-1|.|few
CASGWQTGNTEAFF
TGTGCTAGTGGTTGGCAGACAGGGAACACTGAAGCTTTCTTT
>TRBV12-3/TRBV12-4|TRBJ1-1|.|.
CASKTRGGTEAFF
TGTGCCAGCAAAACGAGGGGGGGCACTGAAGCTTTCTTT
>TRBV6-2/TRBV6-3|TRBJ2-2|TRBD2|.
CASSLAGYTGELFF
TGTGCCAGCAGTTTAGCGGGGTACACCGGGGAGCTGTTTTTT
>TRBV20-1|TRBJ1-2|.|many
CSATTPTNYGYTF
TGCAGTGCTACAACTCCCACTAACTATGGCTACACCTTC
>TRBV6-6|TRBJ1-5|.|.
CASSYSTGRGGDQPQHF
TGTGCCAGCAGTTACTCGACTGGCCGGGGAGGGGATCAGCCCCAGCATTTT
>TRBV7-9|TRBJ2-7|.|.
CASSPRRLGLGYEQYF
TGTGCCAGCAGCCCGCGGCGATTGGGTTTAGGCTACGAGCAGTACTTC
>TRBV6-1|TRBJ2-5|TRBD2|few
CASSMQWGGTSSHNEQYF
TGTGCCAGCAGTATGCAATGGGGTGGGACTAGTTCTCACAATGAGCAGTACTTC
>TRBV20-1|TRBJ2-7|.|few
CSAQGGNEQYF
TGCAGTGCTCAAGGCGGCAACGAGCAGTACTTC
>TRBV11-3|TRBJ1-1|.|few
CASSPGGMNTEAFF
TGTGCCAGCAGCCCGGGAGGGATGAACACTGAAGCTTTCTTT
>TRBV25-1|TRBJ2-7|.|few
CASRDGRGKPDEQYF
TGTGCCAGCAGGGATGGGCGGGGCAAACCTGACGAGCAGTACTTC
>TRBV10-3|TRBJ2-5|.|.
CAITENNEQYF
TGTGCCATCACAGAGAACAATGAGCAGTACTTC
>TRBV20-1|TRBJ2-1|.|many
CSARDVGRDLYNEQFF
TGCAGTGCTAGAGATGTCGGGAGAGACTTGTACAATGAGCAGTTCTTC
>TRBV6-2/TRBV6-3|TRBJ2-3|.|once
CASSYCASGTDTQYF
TGTGCCAGCAGTTACTGTGCTAGCGGCACAGATACGCAGTATTTT
>TRBV7-7|TRBJ2-1|TRBD2|.
CASSLSSGSYEQFF
TGTGCCAGCAGCTTATCTAGCGGGAGCTATGAGCAGTTCTTC
>TRBV29-1|TRBJ2-5|.|.
CSVRGKNRQLRAQYF
TGCAGCGTTCGTGGAAAAAATAGACAGCTACGGGCCCAGTACTTC
>TRBV7-9|TRBJ2-1|TRBD2|few
CASSLTTGAGGRNEQFF
TGTGCCAGCAGCTTAACGACGGGAGCGGGGGGGAGGAATGAGCAGTTCTTC
>TRBV5-5|TRBJ1-5|TRBD1|.
CASSLAGGQHQPQHF
TGTGCCAGCAGCTTGGCCGGGGGACAGCATCAGCCCCAGCATTTT
>TRBV20-1|TRBJ1-5|.|.
CSASRRGSYSNQPQHF
TGCAGTGCTAGTCGGAGAGGGTCCTATAGCAATCAGCCCCAGCATTTT
>TRBV4-1|TRBJ2-7|TRBD1|many
CASSTHVRDSRYEQYF
TGCGCCAGCAGCACCCACGTCCGGGACAGTCGGTACGAGCAGTACTTC
>TRBV5-1|TRBJ2-5|TRBD2|many
CASSLAGTSGQETQYF
TGTGCCAGCAGTTTAGCCGGGACTAGCGGACAAGAGACCCAGTACTTC
>TRBV7-2|TRBJ2-5|.|few
CASSLAGPAEQYF
TGTGCCAGCAGCTTAGCTGGCCCCGCGGAGCAGTACTTC
>TRBV9|TRBJ2-2|.|.
CASSVGDGLRENTGELFF
TGTGCCAGCAGCGTAGGCGATGGGCTGCGGGAGAACACCGGGGAGCTGTTTTTT
>TRBV4-3|TRBJ2-1|TRBD2|few
CASSQGLSAGGLNEQFF
TGCGCCAGCAGCCAAGGGCTTTCAGCGGGAGGGTTGAATGAGCAGTTCTTC
>TRBV10-2|TRBJ1-2|TRBD1|few
CASSESKTGHGYTF
TGCGCCAGCAGTGAGAGTAAGACAGGGCATGGCTACACCTTC
>TRBV20-1|TRBJ2-1|.|.
CSARDRRSPPAGEQFF
TGCAGTGCTAGAGATCGTCGTAGCCCCCCAGCAGGTGAGCAGTTCTTC
>TRBV28|TRBJ2-2|TRBD2|.
CASSLGGVKTGELFF
TGTGCCAGCAGTTTGGGGGGGGTAAAGACCGGGGAGCTGTTTTTT
>TRBV18|TRBJ2-5|.|.
CASSQQRGQETQYF
TGTGCCAGCTCCCAACAACGGGGGCAAGAGACCCAGTACTTC
>TRBV6-6|TRBJ2-7|TRBD2|once
CATATSGGSSYEQYF
TGTGCCACCGCGACTAGCGGGGGGAGCTCCTACGAGCAGTACTTC
>TRBV5-1|TRBJ2-1|TRBD2|many
CASSSLAGGPNEQFF
TGTGCCAGCAGCTCATTAGCGGGAGGGCCAAATGAGCAGTTCTTC
>TRBV29-1|TRBJ1-2|TRBD1|few
CSAGDRRDSYGYTF
TGCAGCGCAGGGGACAGGCGTGATTCCTATGGCTACACCTTC
>TRBV3-1|TRBJ2-7|TRBD2|.
CASSPASGGAQQYF
TGTGCCAGCAGCCCCGCGAGCGGGGGGGCACAGCAGTACTTC
>TRBV29-1|TRBJ1-1|.|few
CSVAGPGLHEAFF
TGCAGCGTTGCGGGGCCAGGGCTACATGAAGCTTTCTTT
>TRBV24-1|TRBJ1-5|.|.
CATSDLGQGKTSNQPQHF
TGTGCCACCAGTGATTTGGGCCAGGGGAAAACTAGCAATCAGCCCCAGCATTTT
>TRBV12-5|TRBJ2-1|.|.
CASGPASSYNEQFF
TGTGCTAGTGGTCCCGCCAGCTCCTACAATGAGCAGTTCTTC
>TRBV6-4|TRBJ2-2|.|.
CASSDEGMVGELFF
TGTGCCAGCAGTGACGAAGGGATGGTCGGGGAGCTGTTTTTT
>TRBV7-6|TRBJ2-1|.|few
CASSPGLAVEQFF
TGTGCCAGCAGCCCTGGCTTGGCTGTTGAGCAGTTCTTC
>TRBV7-9|TRBJ1-2|.|few
CASSLYPPSQGIGYTF
TGTGCCAGCAGCTTATATCCTCCCTCGCAGGGGATTGGCTACACCTTC
>TRBV5-4|TRBJ2-5|TRBD2|many
CASSQQRGGRETQYF
TGTGCCAGCAGCCAGCAGCGGGGGGGCCGGGAGACCCAGTACTTC
>TRBV7-2|TRBJ2-1|.|.
CASSSRLGSYNEQFF
TGTGCCAGCAGCTCCAGGTTAGGCTCCTACAATGAGCAGTTCTTC
>TRBV3-1|TRBJ2-5|.|.
CASSQRLVMGAQETQYF
TGTGCCAGCAGCCAAAGATTGGTGATGGGGGCCCAAGAGACCCAGTACTTC
>TRBV12-3/TRBV12-4|TRBJ1-2|TRBD1|.
CASSSTTGAYGYTF
TGTGCCAGCAGCTCGACGACAGGGGCCTATGGCTACACCTTC
>TRBV20-1|TRBJ2-1|.|few
CSARDNTPNEQFF
TGCAGTGCTAGAGATAACACCCCTAATGAGCAGTTCTTC
>TRBV5-1|TRBJ1-1|.|.
CASSVSRASNTEAFF
TGCGCCAGCAGCGTCAGCAGGGCATCGAACACTGAAGCTTTCTTT
>TRBV9|TRBJ1-6|.|.
CASSVDLAPSPLHF
TGTGCCAGCAGCGTCGATCTGGCCCCTTCACCCCTCCACTTT
>TRBV6-2/TRBV6-3|TRBJ1-5|TRBD1|.
CASSDTGQGWQPQHF
TGTGCCAGCAGTGACACGGGACAGGGGTGGCAGCCCCAGCATTTT
>TRBV7-2|TRBJ2-7|TRBD2|.
CASSFLTVTAGDPYEQYF
TGTGCCAGCAGCTTCTTGACAGTTACAGCGGGAGACCCCTACGAGCAGTACTTC
>TRBV20-1|TRBJ1-4|.|.
CSTPRGSNEKLFF
TGCAGTACCCCCCGGGGGTCTAATGAAAAACTGTTTTTT
>TRBV20-1|TRBJ1-1|.|.
CSASRAGTLMDTEAFF
TGCAGTGCTAGTCGGGCAGGCACCCTAATGGACACTGAAGCTTTCTTT
>TRBV2|TRBJ2-7|.|once
CASRKDSYEEYF
TGTGCCAGCAGAAAAGACAGCTACGAGGAGTACTTC